Below, 30 T cell receptor beta chains from the same sample are listed, as sequenced in a study of response to subunit inactivated influenza vaccine. TCRdb reanalysed the RT-PCR reads using MiXCR and keeps one entry per CDR3 protein. The sample contains 550,000 to 800,000 distinct CDR3 sequences, around 16% of which appear only once. The sequenced sample was PBMCs from blood, obtained approximately 12 days after vaccination. All receptors derive from a man in his fifties or sixties who received an inactivated influenza vaccine.

This clonotype has a handful of counts. This rearrangement joins TRBV7-9 to TRBJ1-1; no clear D. The CDR3 extends over 15 amino acids. Germline V gene sequence: CDR1 SEHNR, CDR2 FQNEAQ (reference sequence). Trimming took 1 base from V and 0 from J, leaving 9 bases between them. The CDR3: CASSLEGNMNTEAFF. The CDR3 DNA reads TGTGCCAGCAGCTTAGAAGGAAATATGAACACTGAAGCTTTCTTT. Full variable domain (remainder filled in from reference TRBV7-9 and TRBJ1-1): DTGVSQNPRHKITKRGQNVTFRCDPISEHNRLYWYRQTLGQGPEFLTYFQNEAQLEKSRLLSDRFSAERPKGSFSTLEIQRTEQGDSAMYLCASSLEGNMNTEAFFGQGTRLTVV.

The chain recombines TRBV2 with TRBJ2-3; no firm D call. Germline V gene data show CDR1 as SNHLY and CDR2 as FYNNEI. The CDR3 is 14 residues long. The germline V and J ends were trimmed by 0 bases and 10 bases, with 14 bases remaining between them. CDR3 nucleotides: TGTGCCAGCAGTGAAGCGGTTGGCCGACGGGCGCAGTATTTT. Amino acids: CASSEAVGRRAQYF.

This sequence joins TRBV3-1 and TRBJ2-5; perhaps D is TRBD1 or TRBD2 (5 bases each). V was clipped by 1 base and J by 2 bases, with 11 bases between them. Germline V CDR1 and CDR2: LGHDT, YNNKEL (reference sequence). The CDR3 runs 15 residues. CDR3: CASSQAREHQETQYF. CDR3 DNA sequence: TGTGCCAGCAGCCAAGCCAGGGAGCATCAAGAGACCCAGTACTTC.

The V and J genes are TRBV3-1 and TRBJ2-7, with TRBD1 matching over 10 bases. The CDR3 is made up of 13 amino acids. The junction had 2 bases not matched to a gene; V was cut back by 1 base and J by 8 bases. The germline gives CDR1 LGHDT, CDR2 YNNKEL (reference sequence). CDR3 protein: CASSQGTGGQQYF. The CDR3 DNA follows: TGTGCCAGCAGCCAAGGGACAGGGGGACAGCAGTACTTC.

This rearrangement joins TRBV7-2 to TRBJ2-7; 7 positions match TRBD1. The CDR3 runs 16 residues. Germline CDR1 reads SGHTA; CDR2 reads FQGNSA. The J segment lost 0 bases and the V segment lost 1 base, leaving 6 bases of the junction unmatched. The CDR3 bases are TGTGCCAGCAGCTTAGAGGACAGGAGAAACTCCTACGAGCAGTACTTC. Protein: CASSLEDRRNSYEQYF.

The chain joins TRBV10-2 to TRBJ2-3; 7 nucleotides agree with TRBD2. J gave up 2 bases and V 6 bases, and 5 bases lay outside the gene matches. The CDR3 spans 14 residues. CDR1 is WSHSY, CDR2 SAAADI, per germline. CDR3 in amino acids: CASSPAGTTDTQYF. In DNA, the CDR3 is TGCGCCAGCAGCCCAGCGGGAACCACAGATACGCAGTATTTT.

The CDR3: CASRPDSLNTEAFF. CDR3 bases: TGTGCCAGCAGACCGGACAGCTTGAACACTGAAGCTTTCTTT. The V call is TRBV6-4, the J call TRBJ1-1; TRBD1 might be the D (6 bases). V dropped 6 bases and J dropped 0 bases, with 11 bases sitting between them. Germline loops: CDR1 MRHNA, CDR2 SNTAGT. The CDR3 totals 14 residues.

This chain uses TRBV9 with TRBJ2-2, with TRBD2 identical over 8 bases. The junction had 17 bases not matched to a gene; V was cut back by 3 bases and J by 7 bases. Germline V gene lookup returns CDR1 SGDLS and CDR2 YYNGEE. The CDR3 has 18 amino acids. The CDR3: CASSEIPGTRFSGGELFF. The CDR3 DNA reads as TGTGCCAGCAGCGAGATCCCCGGGACTAGGTTCAGTGGCGGGGAGCTGTTTTTT.

The rearrangement joins TRBV20-1 to TRBJ1-4, with D tentatively TRBD1 (6 bases). Germline CDR1 reads DFQATT; CDR2 reads SNEGSKA (reference sequence). Trimming left V 8 bases short and J 7 bases short, with 20 bases between. The length of the CDR3 is 14 residues. CDR3 residues: CSLQSGTKSEKLFF. The DNA of the CDR3 is TGCAGTCTACAATCCGGGACAAAGAGTGAAAAACTGTTTTTT.

V and J are TRBV20-1 and TRBJ2-7; 8 bases match TRBD2. Germline V lookup: CDR1 DFQATT, CDR2 SNEGSKA (reference sequence). The ends lost 4 bases at V and 0 bases at J; junction bases unmatched: 11. This CDR3 is built from 16 residues. The CDR3, as DNA: TGCAGTGCTATCCCCCTACGGGGGGGCCTCTCCTACGAGCAGTACTTC. Translated: CSAIPLRGGLSYEQYF.

A few counts support this clonotype. The rearrangement uses TRBV7-9 and TRBJ2-1, with TRBD1 matching 10 bases. CDR1 is SEHNR, CDR2 FQNEAQ, per germline (reference sequence). The CDR3 has 15 residues. The V gene end was trimmed by 7 bases and the J gene end by 4 bases; junction bases not matched to a gene: 7. The CDR3 sequence is CASTQTGGAYNEQFF. The CDR3 region has the DNA TGTGCCAGCACCCAGACAGGGGGCGCTTACAATGAGCAGTTCTTC.

The sample holds a few counts of this clonotype. The V and J genes are TRBV6-2 or TRBV6-3 and TRBJ2-1; D unclear. The CDR3 has 12 amino acids. With 4 bases removed from V and 8 bases from J, the gap between germline ends came to 9 bases. Germline CDR1 and CDR2: MNHEY and SVGEGT. The CDR3 DNA is TGTGCCAGCAGTTTGGAGAACCATGAGCAGTTCTTC. Protein: CASSLENHEQFF.

J is TRBJ2-5 and V is TRBV2; D is ambiguous. CDR3 size: 15 residues. Trimming left V 6 bases short and J 1 base short, with 15 bases between. Germline values: CDR1 SNHLY, CDR2 FYNNEI. The CDR3 sequence: CASSPGRRPQETQYF. The CDR3 DNA sequence: TGTGCCAGCAGCCCGGGCCGAAGGCCCCAAGAGACCCAGTACTTC.

The chain carries TRBV4-3 and TRBJ2-1; 9 positions match TRBD1. The germline CDR1 and CDR2 sequences are LGHNA and YSLEER. V was clipped by 4 bases and J by 2 bases; unmatched bases: 12. CDR3 length equals 18 residues. CDR3 coding DNA: TGCGCCAGCAGCCTTGAACCTGTCGGGGACAGGGCCTACAATGAGCAGTTCTTC. Protein product: CASSLEPVGDRAYNEQFF.

This chain links TRBV4-3 with TRBJ2-1; D not resolved. Germline loops: CDR1 LGHNA, CDR2 YSLEER. The CDR3 loop spans 13 amino acids. V was shortened by 3 bases and J by 6 bases, with 9 bases between the two germline ends. DNA of the CDR3: TGCGCCAGCAGCCACCGGTTTGGCAATGAGCAGTTCTTC. It translates to CASSHRFGNEQFF.

The chain has TRBV4-3 and TRBJ2-6, with D unresolved. This CDR3 is 17 amino acids long. With 0 bases removed from V and 4 bases from J, the gap between germline ends came to 13 bases. Germline V gives CDR1 LGHNA, CDR2 YSLEER. In DNA form, the CDR3 reads TGCGCCAGCAGCCAAGATCTACGGGTGTCAGGGGCCAACGTCCTGACTTTC. Translating it yields CASSQDLRVSGANVLTF.

This clonotype appeared many times. The rearrangement uses TRBV10-2 and TRBJ2-3; D may be TRBD1 (6 bases). Germline loops: CDR1 WSHSY, CDR2 SAAADI. Between the trimmed V and J ends, which lost 2 bases and 5 bases, there was a span of 8 bases. The CDR3 is 13 residues long. CDR3 protein: CASSEARGDTQYF. CDR3 coding DNA: TGCGCCAGCAGTGAGGCCAGGGGAGATACGCAGTATTTT.

In this sample, this clonotype turned up many times. This chain links TRBV10-2 with TRBJ1-4; D unresolved. CDR1 WSHSY and CDR2 SAAADI come from the germline V gene. The CDR3 length is 17 residues. V was pared by 0 bases and J by 2 bases, with 13 bases between. The CDR3 sequence is CASSESTLWRTNEKLFF. The CDR3 DNA follows: TGCGCCAGCAGTGAGTCGACCCTCTGGCGGACTAATGAAAAACTGTTTTTT.

This clonotype appeared a few times. The chain has TRBV28 and TRBJ2-7; D remains ambiguous. Germline-derived CDR1 and CDR2 are MDHEN and SYDVKM. Trimming cost V 6 bases and J 2 bases, with 14 bases left between them. CDR3 length: 14 amino acids. The CDR3 coding sequence is TGTGCCAGCAGCCCCTTCAGGTTGACCTACGAGCAGTACTTC. Protein: CASSPFRLTYEQYF. The complete variable domain, with remaining parts taken from reference TRBV28 and TRBJ2-7, reads DVKVTQSSRYLVKRTGEKVFLECVQDMDHENMFWYRQDPGLGLRLIYFSYDVKMKEKGDIPEGYSVSREKKERFSLILESASTNQTSMYLCASSPFRLTYEQYFGPGTRLTVT.

In this sample, this clonotype turned up a few times. The genes are TRBV7-2 and TRBJ2-4, with 7 bases lining up with TRBD1. CDR3 length equals 17 residues. J lost 3 bases, V lost 3 bases, and 11 bases had no gene match. Looked up from germline, CDR1 is SGHTA and CDR2 is FQGNSA. The CDR3 DNA sequence: TGTGCCAGCAGCTTTCTCCCGGGGACAGAAAGCAAAAACATTCAGTACTTC. Amino acids: CASSFLPGTESKNIQYF.

V and J are TRBV2 and TRBJ2-1; 7 nucleotides agree with TRBD1. CDR3 length: 15 amino acids. CDR1 SNHLY and CDR2 FYNNEI come from the germline V gene. V shed 2 bases and J 6 bases; nucleotides not matched to a gene: 7. CDR3: CASSEFYAGGNEQFF. CDR3 coding DNA: TGTGCCAGCAGTGAATTCTATGCAGGGGGCAATGAGCAGTTCTTC.

V gene TRBV2 combines with J gene TRBJ1-5; D might be TRBD1 (6 bases). V was pared by 3 bases and J by 0 bases, with 18 bases between. The CDR3 totals 18 residues. CDR1 is SNHLY and CDR2 is FYNNEI in the germline V gene. CDR3 loop: CASSEPTRGQASNQPQHF. For the CDR3, the DNA is TGTGCCAGCAGTGAGCCGACCCGGGGACAAGCTAGCAATCAGCCCCAGCATTTT.

V usage is TRBV7-2 and J usage is TRBJ2-1; D is possibly TRBD1 (6 bases). The CDR3 has 13 amino acids. CDR1 is SGHTA, CDR2 FQGNSA, per germline. V lost 7 bases, J lost 6 bases, and 13 bases lay in between. The CDR3 reads CASNDRSSNEQFF. The DNA for the CDR3 is TGTGCCAGCAATGACAGGTCGAGCAATGAGCAGTTCTTC.

This clonotype has just a few counts. The chain employs TRBV20-1 and TRBJ2-6, with D hard to call. The CDR3 totals 17 residues. V was pared by 6 bases and J by 4 bases, with 22 bases between. Germline CDR1 is DFQATT and CDR2 is SNEGSKA (reference sequence). As DNA, the CDR3 is TGCAGTGCGACTCGAAGACATCAACTGGCAGGGGCCAACGTCCTGACTTTC. This gives the protein CSATRRHQLAGANVLTF.

This clonotype turned up a few times. The chain joins TRBV5-6 to TRBJ1-6; D is ambiguous. Per the germline V gene, CDR1 is SGHDT and CDR2 is YYEEEE. The CDR3 extends over 14 amino acids. Trimming removed 1 base at V and 7 bases at J, with 9 bases between. CDR3 DNA: TGTGCCAGCAGCTTGTACACGGAGAATTCACCCCTCCACTTT. Residues: CASSLYTENSPLHF.

The genes are TRBV7-2 and TRBJ2-1; 9 positions match TRBD2. CDR1 and CDR2 (germline): SGHTA, FQGNSA. This CDR3 contains 14 residues. Unmatched junction bases numbered 7, after V lost 4 bases and J lost 9 bases. The CDR3 here is CASSWGSGSSEQFF. CDR3 DNA sequence: TGTGCCAGCAGCTGGGGTAGCGGGAGTAGTGAGCAGTTCTTC.

This clonotype came up a few times. V gene TRBV12-3 or TRBV12-4 combines with J gene TRBJ2-1; a possible D gene is TRBD2 (5 bases). The CDR3 contains 17 residues. V was cut by 3 bases and J by 7 bases, with 22 bases left in between. CDR3 sequence (DNA): TGTGCCAGCAGTTTGTCCCCCGGACTGGGAGCACTAAATGAGCAGTTCTTC. It encodes CASSLSPGLGALNEQFF.

This clonotype showed up just a few times. This chain links TRBV20-1 with TRBJ2-5; perhaps TRBD2 as D (6 bases). CDR3 length equals 12 residues. Trimming left V 5 bases short and J 4 bases short, with 11 bases between. Germline V gives CDR1 DFQATT, CDR2 SNEGSKA (reference sequence). CDR3 protein: CSAYRRGETQYF. As DNA, the CDR3 is TGCAGTGCTTATAGGAGGGGAGAGACCCAGTACTTC.

This clonotype came up many times. The J gene is TRBJ2-1, the V gene TRBV12-3 or TRBV12-4; perhaps TRBD2 as D (6 bases). This CDR3 is 15 amino acids long. Between the trimmed V and J ends, which lost 6 bases and 5 bases, there was a span of 17 bases. The DNA of the CDR3 is TGTGCCAGCAGCCGCCTCATGGAGGGACACAATGAGCAGTTCTTC. Translation: CASSRLMEGHNEQFF.

This clonotype has only a few counts. The CDR3 DNA reads as TGTGCCAGCAGTTTACGAAACATACAGGGATTAAGAGAGACCCAGTACTTC. Its protein is CASSLRNIQGLRETQYF. V usage is TRBV28 and J usage is TRBJ2-5; D is perhaps TRBD1 (6 bases). The CDR3 extends over 17 amino acids. Germline CDR1 reads MDHEN; CDR2 reads SYDVKM. Trimming took off 2 bases at V and 4 bases at J, with 20 bases between the two ends. Supplemented by reference TRBV28 and TRBJ2-5, the full variable domain reads DVKVTQSSRYLVKRTGEKVFLECVQDMDHENMFWYRQDPGLGLRLIYFSYDVKMKEKGDIPEGYSVSREKKERFSLILESASTNQTSMYLCASSLRNIQGLRETQYFGPGTRLLVL.